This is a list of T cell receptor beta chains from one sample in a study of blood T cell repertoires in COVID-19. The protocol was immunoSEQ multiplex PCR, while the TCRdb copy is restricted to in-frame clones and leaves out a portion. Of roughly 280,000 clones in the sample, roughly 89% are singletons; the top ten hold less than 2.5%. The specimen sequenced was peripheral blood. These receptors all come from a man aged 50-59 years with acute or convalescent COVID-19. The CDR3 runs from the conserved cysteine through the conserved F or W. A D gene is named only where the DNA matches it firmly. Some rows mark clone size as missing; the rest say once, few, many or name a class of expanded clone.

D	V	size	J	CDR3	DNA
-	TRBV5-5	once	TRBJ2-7	CASRDRNYEQYF	TGTGCCAGCAGAGACAGGAACTACGAGCAGTACTTC
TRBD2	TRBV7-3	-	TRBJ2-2	CASSSLRGLAGAQSTGELFF	TGTGCCAGCAGCTCCCTGCGGGGACTAGCGGGGGCTCAGTCCACCGGGGAGCTGTTTTTT
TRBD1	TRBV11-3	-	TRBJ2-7	CASSLTGPAYEQYF	TGTGCCAGCAGCTTGACAGGGCCGGCCTACGAGCAGTACTTC
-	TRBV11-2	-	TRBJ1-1	CASSRQVITEAFF	TGTGCCAGCAGCCGACAGGTGATCACTGAAGCTTTCTTT
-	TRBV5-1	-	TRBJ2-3	CASSRPGADTQYF	TGCGCCAGCAGTAGGCCAGGGGCAGATACGCAGTATTTT
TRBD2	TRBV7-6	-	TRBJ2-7	CASSPVSGGSYEQYF	TGTGCCAGCAGCCCTGTTAGCGGGGGATCCTACGAGCAGTACTTC
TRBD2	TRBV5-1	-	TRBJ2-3	CASTSISGGGTDTQYF	TGCGCCAGCACCTCAATCAGCGGGGGAGGGACAGATACGCAGTATTTT
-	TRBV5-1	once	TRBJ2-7	CASSSAYEQYF	TGCGCCAGCAGCTCTGCCTACGAGCAGTACTTC
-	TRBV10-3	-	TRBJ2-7	CAISATVYEQYF	TGTGCCATCAGTGCGACAGTATACGAGCAGTACTTC
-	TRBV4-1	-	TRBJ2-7	CASSQAQGSPYEQYF	TGCGCCAGCAGCCAAGCCCAGGGGAGTCCCTACGAGCAGTACTTC
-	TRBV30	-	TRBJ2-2	CAWSGSAGNTGELFF	TGTGCCTGGAGTGGGTCGGCAGGGAACACCGGGGAGCTGTTTTTT
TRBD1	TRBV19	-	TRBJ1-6	CASGQGRDNSPLHF	TGTGCCAGTGGACAGGGAAGGGATAATTCACCCCTCCACTTT
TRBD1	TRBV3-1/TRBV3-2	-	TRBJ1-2	CASGTGGQKGYTF	TGTGCCAGCGGTACCGGGGGACAGAAGGGCTACACCTTC
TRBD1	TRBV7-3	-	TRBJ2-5	CASSSGTGGETQYF	TGTGCCAGCAGCTCCGGGACAGGGGGAGAGACCCAGTACTTC
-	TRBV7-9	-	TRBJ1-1	CASSSLTEESTEAFF	TGTGCCAGCAGCTCCTTGACAGAAGAAAGTACTGAAGCTTTCTTT
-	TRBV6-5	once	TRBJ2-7	CARHKRKTYEQYF	TGTGCCAGGCATAAGAGGAAGACCTACGAGCAGTACTTC
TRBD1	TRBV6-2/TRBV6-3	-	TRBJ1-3	CASSYSGARGLGNTIYF	TGTGCCAGCAGTTACTCGGGCGCCAGGGGGCTTGGAAACACCATATATTTT
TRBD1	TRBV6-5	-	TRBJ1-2	CASSYEGQGSYGYTF	TGTGCCAGCAGTTACGAGGGACAGGGCAGCTATGGCTACACCTTC
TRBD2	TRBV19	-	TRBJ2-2	CASSKGSGGHAGELFF	TGTGCCAGTAGTAAAGGATCGGGGGGGCACGCCGGGGAGCTGTTTTTT
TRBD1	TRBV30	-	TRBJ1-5	CAWNRGFDQPQHF	TGTGCCTGGAACAGGGGCTTCGATCAGCCCCAGCATTTT
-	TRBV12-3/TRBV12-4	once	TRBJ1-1	CASSFKVGSEAFF	TGTGCCAGCAGTTTTAAAGTTGGTAGTGAAGCTTTCTTT
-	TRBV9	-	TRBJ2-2	CASSVVPVNTGELFF	TGTGCCAGCAGCGTAGTTCCGGTAAACACCGGGGAGCTGTTTTTT
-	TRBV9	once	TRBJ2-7	CASSVGGDLAYEQYF	TGTGCCAGCAGCGTAGGAGGGGACTTGGCCTACGAGCAGTACTTC
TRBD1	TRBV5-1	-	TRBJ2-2	CASSLQGYSGGELFF	TGCGCCAGCAGCTTACAGGGGTATAGTGGCGGGGAGCTGTTTTTT
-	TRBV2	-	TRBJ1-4	CASSVQQLATNEKLFF	TGTGCCAGCAGTGTTCAACAGCTTGCAACTAATGAAAAACTGTTTTTT
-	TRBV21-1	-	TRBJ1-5	CASSKGDSAPFRQRNQPQHF	TGTGCCAGCAGCAAAGGAGACAGCGCCCCATTTAGGCAGCGCAATCAGCCCCAGCATTTT
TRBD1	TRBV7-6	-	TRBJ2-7	CASSFGVGQGAGEQYF	TGTGCCAGCAGCTTTGGAGTGGGACAGGGGGCGGGGGAGCAGTACTTC
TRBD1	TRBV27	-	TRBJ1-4	CASSFRDRAGFNEKLFF	TGTGCCAGCAGTTTTAGGGACAGGGCGGGATTTAATGAAAAACTGTTTTTT
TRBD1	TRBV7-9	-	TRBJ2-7	CASSRGQGGYEQYF	TGTGCCAGCAGCCGGGGACAGGGGGGCTACGAGCAGTACTTC
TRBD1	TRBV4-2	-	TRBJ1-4	CASSQLTGGSEKLFF	TGTGCCAGCAGCCAGCTCACAGGGGGCTCTGAAAAACTGTTTTTT
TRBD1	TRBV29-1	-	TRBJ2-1	CSVAGTGVDEQFF	TGCAGCGTTGCGGGGACAGGGGTCGATGAGCAGTTCTTC
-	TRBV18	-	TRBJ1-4	CASSPQGAVNEKLFF	TGTGCCAGCTCACCACAAGGGGCGGTGAACGAAAAACTGTTTTTT
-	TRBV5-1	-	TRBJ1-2	CASSLIIQGQGYGYTF	TGCGCCAGCAGCTTAATAATCCAGGGTCAGGGCTATGGCTACACCTTC
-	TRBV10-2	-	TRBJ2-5	CASSGVTGGRDQETQYF	TGCGCCAGCAGTGGGGTAACGGGGGGCCGGGACCAAGAGACCCAGTACTTC
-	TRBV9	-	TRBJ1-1	CASSVEGRGGTEAFF	TGTGCCAGCAGCGTAGAGGGAAGGGGTGGGACTGAAGCTTTCTTT
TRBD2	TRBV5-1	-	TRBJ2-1	CASSFGTSGGQDEQFF	TGCGCCAGCAGCTTCGGGACTAGCGGGGGCCAAGATGAGCAGTTCTTC
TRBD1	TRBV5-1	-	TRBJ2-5	CASSSTGDQETQYF	TGCGCCAGCAGCAGTACAGGGGATCAAGAGACCCAGTACTTC
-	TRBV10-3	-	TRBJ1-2	CAISEGGAKGGYTF	TGTGCCATCAGTGAAGGAGGGGCCAAAGGGGGCTACACCTTC
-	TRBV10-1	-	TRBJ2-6	CASSEGGNVLTF	TGCGCCAGCAGTGAGGGCGGCAACGTCCTGACTTTC
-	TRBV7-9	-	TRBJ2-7	CASSYPGSYEQYF	TGTGCCAGCAGCTATCCGGGCTCCTACGAGCAGTACTTC
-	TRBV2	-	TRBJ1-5	CASRQSGNNQPQHF	TGTGCCAGCAGGCAGTCCGGGAACAATCAGCCCCAGCATTTT
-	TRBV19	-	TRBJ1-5	CASDPGHFYQPQHF	TGTGCCAGTGATCCGGGACACTTCTATCAGCCCCAGCATTTT
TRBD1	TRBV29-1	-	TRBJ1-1	CSGTGTMNTEAFF	TGCAGCGGGACAGGAACCATGAACACTGAAGCTTTCTTT
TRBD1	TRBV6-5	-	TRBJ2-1	CASRGQVIKNEQFF	TGTGCCAGCCGCGGACAGGTGATTAAGAATGAGCAGTTCTTC
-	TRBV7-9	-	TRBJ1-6	CASSNAGNSPLHF	TGTGCCAGCAGTAATGCGGGTAATTCACCCCTCCACTTT
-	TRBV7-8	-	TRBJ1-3	CASSLVASFQWDTIYF	TGTGCCAGCAGCTTAGTAGCTTCCTTCCAGTGGGACACCATATATTTT
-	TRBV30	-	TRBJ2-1	CAWSRKPRDEQFF	TGTGCCTGGAGTCGGAAGCCTCGGGATGAGCAGTTCTTC
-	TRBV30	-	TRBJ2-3	CAWSVLGSTDTQYF	TGTGCCTGGAGTGTACTGGGCAGCACAGATACGCAGTATTTT
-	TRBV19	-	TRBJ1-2	CASKLAGRYGYTF	TGTGCCAGTAAGCTTGCGGGTCGCTATGGCTACACCTTC